The next 32 T cell receptor beta chains were all read from a single sample in a study of blood T cell repertoires in COVID-19. Here immunoSEQ multiplex PCR was the method, and the copy in TCRdb shows in-frame clones only, minus some. The sample lists 45,000 to 55,000 clones, around nine tenths occurring once. The sequenced material came from peripheral blood. The receptors were sampled from a human donor in a cohort sampled during active COVID-19.

The chain recombines TRBV20-1 with TRBJ1-2; D call uncertain. The CDR3 consists of 14 residues. Germline V gene sequence: CDR1 DFQATT, CDR2 SNEGSKA (reference sequence). V was pared by 3 bases and J by 8 bases, with 19 bases between. The CDR3 DNA reads TGCAGTGCTAGTTTAGGCGGGTCAGTGGGGGGCTACACCTTC. It is translated as CSASLGGSVGGYTF.

The CDR3 loop reads CASSDLMETGLSGELFF. The CDR3 coding sequence is TGCGCCAGCAGTGATTTAATGGAAACAGGGTTGTCCGGGGAGCTGTTTTTT. This sequence joins TRBV10-2 and TRBJ2-2; perhaps TRBD1 as D (6 bases). V lost 3 bases and J 6 bases, leaving 20 bases between the germline ends. CDR1 and CDR2 (germline): WSHSY, SAAADI. There are 17 residues in the CDR3.

The chain has TRBV7-3 and TRBJ2-5, with 9 bases lining up with TRBD1. CDR3 length: 14 amino acids. V lost 3 bases and J lost 3; bases outside the gene matches: 2. The germline CDR1 and CDR2 sequences are SGHTA and FQGTGA. The CDR3 sequence is CASSLTGGEETQYF. CDR3 in DNA: TGTGCCAGCAGCTTGACAGGGGGGGAAGAGACCCAGTACTTC. The whole variable domain, filled in from reference TRBV7-3 and TRBJ2-5, reads GAGVSQTPSNKVTEKGKYVELRCDPISGHTALYWYRQSLGQGPEFLIYFQGTGAADDSGLPNDRFFAVRPEGSVSTLKIQRTERGDSAVYLCASSLTGGEETQYFGPGTRLLVL.

The rearrangement links TRBV10-2 to TRBJ2-7; 8 bases match TRBD2. The CDR3 loop spans 14 amino acids. Germline V CDR1 and CDR2: WSHSY, SAAADI. The J segment lost 2 bases and the V segment lost 6 bases, leaving 6 bases of the junction unmatched. CDR3 protein: CASREAGAAYEQYF. CDR3 sequence (DNA): TGCGCCAGCAGGGAAGCGGGAGCCGCCTACGAGCAGTACTTC.

The chain is built from TRBV2 and TRBJ2-5; maybe TRBD2 (7 bases). Germline-derived CDR1 and CDR2 are SNHLY and FYNNEI. V was trimmed by 7 bases and J by 5 bases, leaving 14 bases between them. This CDR3 is 13 amino acids long. The DNA of the CDR3 is TGTGCCAGCAATAGGGGGAGGGGGGAGACCCAGTACTTC. It specifies CASNRGRGETQYF.

The genes are TRBV30 and TRBJ2-7; TRBD1 matches 9 bases. V dropped 5 bases and J dropped 6; count of bases not matched to a gene: 5. Germline loops: CDR1 GTSNPN, CDR2 SVGIG (reference sequence). The CDR3 consists of 12 residues. CDR3 sequence (DNA): TGTGCCTGGTCCCCGGACAGGGGCGAGCAGTACTTC. This gives the protein CAWSPDRGEQYF. Complete variable domain (other parts from reference TRBV30 and TRBJ2-7): SQTIHQWPATLVQPVGSPLSLECTVEGTSNPNLYWYRQAAGRGLQLLFYSVGIGQISSEVPQNLSASRPQDRQFILSSKKLLLSDSGFYLCAWSPDRGEQYFGPGTRLTVT.

This clone was counted between two and nine times. The genes are TRBV4-2 and TRBJ2-2; 7 nucleotides match TRBD1. CDR3 length equals 17 residues. The J segment lost 0 bases and the V segment lost 1 base, leaving 5 bases of the junction unmatched. Germline CDR1 LGHNA, CDR2 YNFKEQ. In DNA form, the CDR3 reads TGTGCCAGCAGCCAAGCCCCGGACAGGCCGAACACCGGGGAGCTGTTTTTT. Translating it yields CASSQAPDRPNTGELFF.

This chain joins TRBV7-9 and TRBJ1-6; D gene unclear. V dropped 5 bases and J dropped 10 bases, with 15 bases sitting between them. CDR3 length: 14 amino acids. CDR1 is SEHNR and CDR2 is FQNEAQ in the germline V gene (reference sequence). CDR3 protein: CASSKNDGRSPLHF. In nucleotides, the CDR3 is TGTGCCAGCAGCAAAAACGACGGGAGGTCACCCCTCCACTTT.

This clone was observed once. This chain links TRBV29-1 with TRBJ1-1, with D perhaps matching TRBD1 (5 bases). The CDR3 is 15 residues long. Germline CDR1 is SQVTM and CDR2 is ANQGSEA. V lost 6 bases and J 0 bases, leaving 17 bases between the germline ends. Here the CDR3 reads CSVRGSGGMNTEAFF. CDR3 bases: TGCAGCGTGCGGGGGAGCGGTGGGATGAACACTGAAGCTTTCTTT.

This clone was detected only once. This sequence joins TRBV4-3 and TRBJ1-2; a weak D match, TRBD1 (6 bases). The V gene's germline CDR1 is LGHNA and CDR2 YSLEER. Trimming removed 4 bases from V and 7 bases from J, with 25 bases in between. The CDR3 is made up of 17 amino acids. The CDR3 sequence is CASSLGRFGGQLSGYTF. CDR3 DNA sequence: TGCGCCAGCAGCCTTGGGAGGTTCGGGGGGCAATTAAGTGGCTACACCTTC.

This chain connects TRBV5-8 to TRBJ2-7; 9 nucleotides line up with TRBD1. The V gene end was trimmed by 5 bases and the J gene end by 0 bases; junction bases not matched to a gene: 9. This CDR3 region has 16 residues. Germline CDR1 SGHTS, CDR2 YDEGEE. CDR3 DNA: TGTGCCAGCAGGGAAATGGACAGGGGCTACTCCTACGAGCAGTACTTC. Translated: CASREMDRGYSYEQYF. Filled out from reference TRBV5-8 and TRBJ2-7, the complete variable domain reads EAGVTQSPTHLIKTRGQQATLRCSPISGHTSVYWYQQALGLGLQFLLWYDEGEERNRGNFPPRFSGRQFPNYSSELNVNALELEDSALYLCASREMDRGYSYEQYFGPGTRLTVT.

The chain couples TRBV19 to TRBJ2-7; D unclear. V lost 5 bases to trimming and J lost 1 base, with 6 bases between them. The CDR3 is 12 residues long. Germline V CDR1 and CDR2: LNHDA, SQIVND (reference sequence). CDR3 in amino acids: CASSQRSYEQYF. The CDR3 DNA is TGTGCCAGTAGTCAGAGGTCCTACGAGCAGTACTTC.

The rearrangement uses TRBV27 and TRBJ2-1, with 9 bases that match TRBD2. This CDR3 has 17 residues. Trimming cost V 2 bases and J 6 bases; bases outside gene matches: 11. CDR1 is MNHEY, CDR2 SMNVEV, per germline (reference sequence). The CDR3 DNA is TGTGCCAGCAGTTTACCCCCCGGGACTAGCAACGGCAATGAGCAGTTCTTC. Protein sequence: CASSLPPGTSNGNEQFF.

This clone was recorded once. The V and J genes are TRBV7-8 and TRBJ1-6; TRBD1 agrees at 9 bases. Germline CDR1 SGHVS, CDR2 FQNEAQ. The CDR3 sequence is 15 residues long. V trimming: 5 bases; J trimming: 7 bases; junction bases outside the gene matches: 6. The CDR3 loop reads CASSPGDRVNSPLHF. CDR3 sequence (DNA): TGTGCCAGCAGCCCCGGGGACAGGGTGAATTCACCCCTCCACTTT.

This clone was found a few times. The V and J genes are TRBV5-5 and TRBJ2-7, with 13 bases identical to TRBD2. V lost 5 bases to trimming and J lost 0 bases; unmatched junction nucleotides: 5. The length of the CDR3 is 16 residues. Per the germline V gene, CDR1 is SGHKS and CDR2 is YYEKEE (reference sequence). The CDR3 is CASSRGTSGISYEQYF. The CDR3 DNA sequence: TGTGCCAGCAGTCGGGGGACTAGCGGGATCTCCTACGAGCAGTACTTC.

Comment on this clone: One junction end disagrees with the germline gene, perhaps due to a read error. The V and J genes are TRBV6-5 and TRBJ2-5; D ambiguous. The CDR3 length is 13 residues. From germline, CDR1 is MNHEY and CDR2 SVGAGI. The CDR3 region has the DNA TGTGCAAGCACAAGAGCAGGTCAAGAGACCCAGTACTTC. Protein sequence: CASTRAGQETQYF.

The V call is TRBV7-9, the J call TRBJ2-3, with D possibly TRBD2 on 7 matching bases. This CDR3 region has 14 residues. CDR1 is SEHNR, CDR2 FQNEAQ, per germline (reference sequence). The V end lost 1 base, the J end lost 5 bases, and 10 bases lay between the germline ends. This CDR3 is CASSLGGGRDTQYF. CDR3 DNA sequence: TGTGCCAGCAGCTTAGGGGGGGGCCGAGATACGCAGTATTTT.

The chain links TRBV7-6 to TRBJ2-2; D may be TRBD2 (5 bases). The CDR3 is made up of 15 amino acids. V lost 5 bases, J lost 2 bases, and 12 bases lay in between. CDR1 is SGHVS and CDR2 is FNYEAQ in the germline V gene. The CDR3 coding sequence is TGTGCCAGCAGCCCCGAGGGCTACAACACCGGGGAGCTGTTTTTT. Its translation is CASSPEGYNTGELFF. The variable domain in full, completed from reference TRBV7-6 and TRBJ2-2, reads GAGVSQSPRYKVTKRGQDVALRCDPISGHVSLYWYRQALGQGPEFLTYFNYEAQQDKSGLPNDRFSAERPEGSISTLTIQRTEQRDSAMYRCASSPEGYNTGELFFGEGSRLTVL.

The chain is built from TRBV6-5 and TRBJ2-3; 7 nucleotides align to TRBD1. CDR1 and CDR2 (germline): MNHEY, SVGAGI. V trimming: 8 bases; J trimming: 1 base; junction bases outside the gene matches: 9. The CDR3 runs to 15 residues. The CDR3 loop is CASFGRQGRTDTQYF. In DNA form, the CDR3 reads TGTGCCAGCTTCGGCCGACAGGGACGCACAGATACGCAGTATTTT.

V gene TRBV18 combines with J gene TRBJ1-1; D not certain. Germline V lookup: CDR1 KGHSH, CDR2 LQKENI. The CDR3 runs 16 residues. V lost 0 bases and J 1 base, leaving 12 bases between the germline ends. CDR3 in amino acids: CASSPPAPGWNTEAFF. The CDR3, as DNA: TGTGCCAGCTCACCACCGGCCCCGGGGTGGAACACTGAAGCTTTCTTT.

This chain links TRBV5-1 with TRBJ2-3; 8 bases line up with TRBD1. The trim removed 4 bases at V and 1 base at J, leaving 8 bases unmatched. This CDR3 has 16 amino acids. Per the germline V gene, CDR1 is SGHRS and CDR2 is YFSETQ. The CDR3 coding sequence is TGCGCCAGCAGCATTTCCGGGACAGGAGGCACAGATACGCAGTATTTT. Its protein product is CASSISGTGGTDTQYF.

This chain uses TRBV18 with TRBJ2-1; 10 nucleotides agree with TRBD2. Unmatched junction bases numbered 7, after V lost 3 bases and J lost 8 bases. This CDR3 is built from 15 residues. Germline V gene data show CDR1 as KGHSH and CDR2 as LQKENI. The CDR3 region is CASSPMASGGYEQFF. DNA of the CDR3: TGTGCCAGCTCACCTATGGCTAGCGGGGGCTATGAGCAGTTCTTC.

The chain employs TRBV5-1 and TRBJ2-1; 8 nucleotides line up with TRBD2. The germline CDR1 and CDR2 sequences are SGHRS and YFSETQ. J gave up 7 bases and V 0 bases, and 9 bases lay outside the gene matches. This CDR3 region has 16 residues. The DNA of the CDR3 is TGCGCCAGCAGCTTGGCCGAAGCGGGAGCTGGGAATGAGCAGTTCTTC. This gives the protein CASSLAEAGAGNEQFF.

This chain uses TRBV9 with TRBJ2-1; 12 nucleotides match TRBD1. CDR1 and CDR2 (germline): SGDLS, YYNGEE. The CDR3 consists of 17 residues. The V segment lost 0 bases and the J segment 8 bases; nucleotides outside the gene matches: 9. The CDR3 sequence is CASSVGALGTGGDEQFF. The CDR3 DNA follows: TGTGCCAGCAGCGTAGGGGCGTTGGGGACAGGGGGCGATGAGCAGTTCTTC.

This clone was seen just once. The V and J genes are TRBV6-1 and TRBJ2-1, with 9 bases lining up with TRBD1. J was trimmed by 3 bases and V by 3 bases; bases with no gene match: 0. The germline gives CDR1 MNHNS, CDR2 SASEGT. There are 14 residues in the CDR3. In DNA form, the CDR3 reads TGTGCCAGCAGTGAGACAGGGGGCTACAATGAGCAGTTCTTC. This sequence encodes CASSETGGYNEQFF.

The CDR3 protein is CASSYSRRTGELFF. In nucleotides, the CDR3 is TGTGCCAGCAGTTACTCGAGGAGGACCGGGGAGCTGTTTTTT. The genes are TRBV6-5 and TRBJ2-2; possibly TRBD2 for D (5 bases). V was pared by 0 bases and J by 5 bases, with 7 bases between. The CDR3 loop spans 14 amino acids. Germline loops: CDR1 MNHEY, CDR2 SVGAGI.

This clone was recorded only once. The chain employs TRBV7-9 and TRBJ1-1; the D is unclear. V was clipped by 1 base and J by 3 bases, with 9 bases between them. CDR3 length: 14 residues. Germline V CDR1 and CDR2: SEHNR, FQNEAQ (reference sequence). In DNA, the CDR3 is TGTGCCAGCAGCTTAGAACTAGGTGACACTGAAGCTTTCTTT. It specifies CASSLELGDTEAFF.

This chain joins TRBV3-1 (or the pseudogene TRBV3-2) and TRBJ1-2, with D perhaps matching TRBD1 (5 bases). The V end was cut by 2 bases, the J end by 8 bases, with 12 bases between. CDR3 length: 13 amino acids. Germline V CDR1 and CDR2: LGHDT, YNNKEL (reference sequence). CDR3: CASSQRRGNGYTF. The CDR3 DNA follows: TGTGCCAGCAGCCAAAGACGGGGGAACGGCTACACCTTC.

The chain joins TRBV6-2 or TRBV6-3 to TRBJ1-5; a possible D gene is TRBD1 (6 bases). CDR1 and CDR2 (germline): MNHEY, SVGEGT. Trimming took off 1 base at V and 1 base at J, with 8 bases between the two ends. The CDR3 spans 15 residues. The CDR3 spells CASSYFGQSNQPQHF. Written as DNA, the CDR3 is TGTGCCAGCAGTTACTTCGGACAGAGCAATCAGCCCCAGCATTTT.

The rearrangement joins TRBV7-2 to TRBJ2-5; D is unresolved. The germline V gene has CDR1 SGHTA and CDR2 FQGNSA. The CDR3 spans 13 residues. V was shortened by 4 bases and J by 5 bases, with 11 bases between the two germline ends. The DNA for the CDR3 is TGTGCCAGCAGCTCACGTGTCCGGGAGACCCAGTACTTC. As protein: CASSSRVRETQYF.

The chain couples TRBV4-3 to TRBJ1-4; 8 nucleotides align to TRBD1. Looked up from germline, CDR1 is LGHNA and CDR2 is YSLEER. J lost 8 bases, V lost 1 base, and 6 bases had no gene match. This CDR3 has 15 amino acids. Here the CDR3 DNA reads TGCGCCAGCAGCCAAGTCGACAGGGGAGACGAAAAACTGTTTTTT. Protein: CASSQVDRGDEKLFF.

The rearrangement joins TRBV20-1 to TRBJ1-1; maybe TRBD1 (5 bases). Trimming shortened V by 7 bases and J by 6 bases, and 12 bases separated the two germline ends. The CDR3 spans 11 residues. From germline, CDR1 is DFQATT and CDR2 SNEGSKA (reference sequence). Written as DNA, the CDR3 is TGCAGTGGCAGCGGGGGATCTGAAGCTTTCTTT. It yields the protein CSGSGGSEAFF.